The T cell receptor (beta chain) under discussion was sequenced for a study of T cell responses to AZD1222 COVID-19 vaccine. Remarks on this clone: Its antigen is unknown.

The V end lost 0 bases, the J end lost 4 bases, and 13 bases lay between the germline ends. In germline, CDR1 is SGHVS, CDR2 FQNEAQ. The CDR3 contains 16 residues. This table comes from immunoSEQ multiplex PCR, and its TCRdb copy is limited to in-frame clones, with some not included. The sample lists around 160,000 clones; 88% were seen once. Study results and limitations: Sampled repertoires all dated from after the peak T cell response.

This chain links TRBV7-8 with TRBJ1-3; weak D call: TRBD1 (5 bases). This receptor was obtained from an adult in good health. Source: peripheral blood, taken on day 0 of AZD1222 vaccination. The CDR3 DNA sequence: TGTGCCAGCAGCTTAGCCGCAGGGTCGCGGGGAAACACCATATATTTT. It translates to CASSLAAGSRGNTIYF.